The rows below give T cell receptor beta chains drawn from one sample of a study of T-cell reconstitution after alpha-beta-depleted transplantation in children. TCRdb recomputed calls from the PCR reads with MiXCR, one row per CDR3 protein. The sample carries around 700,000 distinct CDR3 sequences, about an eighth recorded once. The source was PBMCs, collected before TCRalphabeta/CD19-depleted stem cell transplant. The receptor source for this set is a girl between 2 and 10 years old with congenital amegakaryocytic thrombocytopenia, due to receive a stem cell transplant. The CDR3 runs from the conserved cysteine through the conserved F or W. Only part of the rows carry a size: once, few, many, or a class if the clone is expanded.

V gene	clone size	CDR3 length	J gene	CDR3 protein
TRBV5-1	.	13	TRBJ1-2	CASSSGVTDGYTF
TRBV20-1	.	16	TRBJ2-4	CSASPAGVLAKNIQYF
TRBV20-1	many	14	TRBJ1-2	CSASGQTLNYGYTF
TRBV12-3/TRBV12-4	many	16	TRBJ2-1	CASSSTSGREYNEQFF
TRBV11-2	many	14	TRBJ2-3	CASSFVGTPDTQYF
TRBV5-6	.	17	TRBJ1-1	CASSLGRGPDWGTEAFF
TRBV20-1	.	15	TRBJ2-7	CSAREVGDSAYEQYF
TRBV28	many	13	TRBJ2-7	CASSNPGAYEQYF
TRBV20-1	many	15	TRBJ2-6	CSATGLYSGANVLTF
TRBV4-1	few	14	TRBJ2-5	CASSQRDIQETQYF
TRBV20-1	many	17	TRBJ2-4	CSAPRGQAHLAKNIQYF
TRBV11-2	few	14	TRBJ2-1	CASSIAGAMNEQFF
TRBV6-5	many	14	TRBJ2-7	CASSPGRGLYEQYF
TRBV20-1	.	15	TRBJ2-2	CSASHLATNTGELFF
TRBV20-1	few	15	TRBJ2-2	CSARVRQGRAGELFF
TRBV11-2	many	12	TRBJ1-4	CASSSGAWRLFF
TRBV7-9	few	13	TRBJ2-1	CASSLSPPGNQFF
TRBV5-5	few	16	TRBJ2-1	CASSKAEWGLSHEQFF
TRBV20-1	many	14	TRBJ1-2	CSARVLDSNYGYTF
TRBV20-1	.	13	TRBJ2-7	CNADPCGSYEQYF
TRBV5-1	.	14	TRBJ2-4	CASSLPGATSIQYF
TRBV20-1	.	15	TRBJ2-1	CSALASSGTRNEQFF
TRBV20-1	many	13	TRBJ1-1	CSATPQGNTEAFF
TRBV20-1	.	12	TRBJ2-1	CSAIRTNNEQFF
TRBV5-5	.	14	TRBJ2-5	CASSRPRLQETQYF
TRBV29-1	many	11	TRBJ2-7	CSVGGYYEQYF
TRBV14	few	14	TRBJ2-7	CASSQESTGSAQYF
TRBV12-3/TRBV12-4	many	12	TRBJ2-2	CASSFGFGELFF
TRBV7-9	few	17	TRBJ2-2	CASSFQPVRETTGELFF
TRBV7-2	many	15	TRBJ2-1	CASSLISGSYNEQFF
TRBV5-1	.	15	TRBJ2-1	CASSLERQGYNEQFF
TRBV6-1	.	15	TRBJ2-3	CASRPLPSSSDTQYF
TRBV20-1	few	17	TRBJ1-2	CSARDKATGQLDYGYTF
TRBV20-1	.	17	TRBJ2-5	CSARERRDRGGRETQYF
TRBV30	.	14	TRBJ2-3	CALGTGVNPDTQYF
TRBV5-1	.	14	TRBJ1-1	CASSPGLSNTEAFF